Below, 10 T cell receptor beta chains from the same sample are listed, as sequenced in a study of T cell changes during pregnancy in multiple sclerosis. TCRdb keeps only in-frame clones here, not all; method: immunoSEQ multiplex PCR. The data contain roughly 89,000 clones, almost 95% of them singletons. The specimen comprised peripheral blood, sampled in the third trimester of pregnancy. The receptors originated from a female donor with multiple sclerosis, enrolled in a pregnancy study.

This sequence joins TRBV10-3 and TRBJ2-7, with a tentative D call TRBD2 (7 bases). The germline V gene encodes CDR1 ENHRY and CDR2 SYGVKD. Trimming took off 0 bases at V and 6 bases at J, with 12 bases between the two ends. This CDR3 is 14 amino acids long. The CDR3: CAISESGGAVEQYF. The CDR3 DNA follows: TGTGCCATCAGTGAGTCGGGGGGGGCGGTCGAGCAGTACTTC.

As regards this clone: Other DNA sequences from this sample encode an identical CDR3 as well. In nucleotides, the CDR3 is TGTGCCAGTAGCCTACAGGGGGCTCACACTGAAGCTTTCTTT. Translated, it gives CASSLQGAHTEAFF. The chain links TRBV19 to TRBJ1-1; 9 nucleotides match TRBD1. Germline values: CDR1 LNHDA, CDR2 SQIVND (reference sequence). V lost 6 bases and J lost 3; bases outside the gene matches: 5. CDR3 length equals 14 residues. The full variable domain, with the rest looked up from reference TRBV19 and TRBJ1-1, is DGGITQSPKYLFRKEGQNVTLSCEQNLNHDAMYWYRQDPGQGLRLIYYSQIVNDFQKGDIAEGYSVSREKKESFPLTVTSAQKNPTAFYLCASSLQGAHTEAFFGQGTRLTVV.

CDR3 nucleotides: TGTGCCAGCAGCTTAGTGCTCTCAAGGGGACAGGGCTACGAGCAGTACTTC. This codes for CASSLVLSRGQGYEQYF. The V and J genes are TRBV7-2 and TRBJ2-7; 9 bases are shared with TRBD1. There are 17 residues in the CDR3. The V gene end was trimmed by 1 base and the J gene end by 3 bases; junction bases not matched to a gene: 10. CDR1 and CDR2 from the germline V gene are SGHTA and FQGNSA.

The chain joins TRBV7-8 to TRBJ2-7; tentative D call: TRBD1 (6 bases). Germline CDR1 and CDR2: SGHVS and FQNEAQ. The CDR3 covers 15 residues. V was clipped by 4 bases and J by 2 bases, with 15 bases between them. CDR3 DNA: TGTGCCAGCAGCTCCCCTCCGGGGACAACCTACGAGCAGTACTTC. This sequence encodes CASSSPPGTTYEQYF.

This rearrangement joins TRBV18 to TRBJ2-7; tentatively, D is TRBD1 (6 bases). This CDR3 has 12 residues. Trimming took 8 bases from V and 7 from J, leaving 15 bases between them. The germline V gene encodes CDR1 KGHSH and CDR2 LQKENI. The CDR3 sequence is CASTATGSEQYF. In DNA form, the CDR3 reads TGTGCCAGCACAGCCACAGGGTCTGAGCAGTACTTC.

The chain links TRBV5-1 to TRBJ2-3; D is ambiguous. The V end was cut by 9 bases, the J end by 4 bases, with 18 bases between. Germline V lookup: CDR1 SGHRS, CDR2 YFSETQ. This CDR3 comprises 14 residues. The CDR3 DNA is TGCGCCACCAGTCAATCCCTCAGCGCAGATACGCAGTATTTT. Translated: CATSQSLSADTQYF. Supplemented by reference TRBV5-1 and TRBJ2-3, the full variable domain reads KAGVTQTPRYLIKTRGQQVTLSCSPISGHRSVSWYQQTPGQGLQFLFEYFSETQRNKGNFPGRFSGRQFSNSRSEMNVSTLELGDSALYLCATSQSLSADTQYFGPGTRLTVL.

The chain carries TRBV7-8 and TRBJ1-1; TRBD1 agrees at 9 bases. Looked up from germline, CDR1 is SGHVS and CDR2 is FQNEAQ. The J segment lost 6 bases and the V segment lost 5 bases, leaving 16 bases of the junction unmatched. The length of the CDR3 is 17 residues. The CDR3 is CASSPTLPGQGWAEAFF. The CDR3 region has the DNA TGTGCCAGCAGCCCGACACTCCCGGGACAGGGTTGGGCTGAAGCTTTCTTT.

V gene TRBV11-2 combines with J gene TRBJ2-7, with D possibly being TRBD2 (7 bases). This CDR3 has 15 amino acids. Trimming shortened V by 5 bases and J by 3 bases, and 17 bases separated the two germline ends. Looked up from germline, CDR1 is SGHAT and CDR2 is FQNNGV. Here the CDR3 DNA reads TGTGCCAGCAGCCGTAACGGGGGGCCTCTCTACGAGCAGTACTTC. Translation: CASSRNGGPLYEQYF.

The chain employs TRBV10-3 and TRBJ2-3; TRBD2 matches at 10 bases. The junction had 8 bases not matched to a gene; V was cut back by 4 bases and J by 4 bases. CDR1 is ENHRY and CDR2 is SYGVKD in the germline V gene. This CDR3 is 16 amino acids long. CDR3 in DNA: TGTGCCATCAGTGGTTCTAGCGGGAGTATCGCAGATACGCAGTATTTT. Protein product: CAISGSSGSIADTQYF.

The chain joins TRBV6-5 to TRBJ2-1; 7 bases fit TRBD2. V shed 6 bases and J 5 bases; nucleotides not matched to a gene: 7. This CDR3 contains 14 residues. Per germline, CDR1 MNHEY and CDR2 SVGAGI. The CDR3 nucleotides are TGTGCCAGCAGACCCGGGACTACCAACAATGAGCAGTTCTTC. This translates into CASRPGTTNNEQFF.